These 15 T cell receptor beta chains share one sample of origin, sequenced in a study of T cell changes during pregnancy in multiple sclerosis. Clones were read by immunoSEQ multiplex PCR, and TCRdb kept only the in-frame ones, dropping some. The sample records 50,000 to 70,000 clones, about 91% being singletons. Sample: CD8+ T cells from peripheral blood mononuclear cells, taken before pregnancy. These receptors were obtained from a female donor with multiple sclerosis, enrolled in a pregnancy study.

The rearrangement uses TRBV7-8 and TRBJ1-2; D is unclear. Per germline, CDR1 SGHVS and CDR2 FQNEAQ. Trimming cost V 5 bases and J 3 bases, with 19 bases left between them. This CDR3 spans 16 amino acids. The CDR3 sequence is CASSLDYTEEDYGYTF. The CDR3 bases are TGTGCCAGCAGCCTTGATTACACAGAGGAGGACTATGGCTACACCTTC.

The sample holds a few counts of this clone. V gene TRBV11-2 combines with J gene TRBJ1-5; D remains unclear. This CDR3 comprises 13 residues. The V end lost 8 bases, the J end lost 4 bases, and 12 bases lay between the germline ends. Germline assignment: CDR1 SGHAT and CDR2 FQNNGV. The CDR3 is CASSRTGNQPQHF. CDR3 coding DNA: TGTGCCAGCTCGAGGACGGGGAATCAGCCCCAGCATTTT.

The CDR3 protein is CASSEYMEAYSPLHF. CDR3 DNA: TGTGCCAGCAGTGAATATATGGAGGCTTATTCACCCCTCCACTTT. V gene TRBV25-1 combines with J gene TRBJ1-6; D gene uncertain. The CDR3 spans 15 residues. Trimming pared 0 bases from V and 8 bases from J, leaving 11 bases between. Germline assignment: CDR1 MGHDK and CDR2 SYGVNS.

This clone was seen only once. The gene calls are TRBV4-1 and TRBJ2-5; 7 bases agree with TRBD1. With the DNA end fitting TRBJ2-7 better, the J assignment may be wrong. CDR1 and CDR2 from the germline V gene are MGHRA and YSYEKL. The CDR3 is 16 amino acids. CDR3 sequence (DNA): TGCGCCAGCAGCCGGTTCCCGGACAGGTCATCCTACGAGCAGTACTTC. The encoded protein is CASSRFPDRSSYEQYF.

The chain is built from TRBV7-9 and TRBJ2-3; no firm D call. This CDR3 is built from 13 residues. Per germline, CDR1 SEHNR and CDR2 FQNEAQ (reference sequence). The ends were cut back, 5 bases at V and 12 bases at J, with 18 bases in the middle. The CDR3 DNA sequence: TGTGCCAGCAGCCTACTGTCCGAGTTGATCCAGTATTTT. Translation gives CASSLLSELIQYF.

The table lists this clone with a count of one. The chain employs TRBV5-6 and TRBJ2-7, with TRBD1 identical over 9 bases. The germline V gene has CDR1 SGHDT and CDR2 YYEEEE. Unmatched junction bases numbered 3, after V lost 4 bases and J lost 4 bases. CDR3 length: 13 amino acids. The CDR3 protein is CASSKGQGYEQYF. The CDR3 bases are TGTGCCAGCAGCAAGGGACAGGGATACGAGCAGTACTTC.

V usage is TRBV19 and J usage is TRBJ1-1; 8 nucleotides line up with TRBD1. The CDR3 spans 14 residues. Trimming cost V 7 bases and J 5 bases; bases outside gene matches: 9. CDR1 is LNHDA and CDR2 is SQIVND in the germline V gene (reference sequence). The CDR3 DNA sequence: TGTGCCAGTAACGAGGACAGGGCATGGACTGAAGCTTTCTTT. Translated: CASNEDRAWTEAFF.

The CDR3 spells CASGTSGGPPDTQYF. DNA for the CDR3: TGTGCCAGCGGGACTAGCGGGGGGCCCCCAGATACGCAGTATTTT. The chain links TRBV6-5 to TRBJ2-3; 15 bases are a match to TRBD2. The CDR3 spans 15 residues. Unmatched junction bases numbered 4, after V lost 8 bases and J lost 4 bases. Germline V gives CDR1 MNHEY, CDR2 SVGAGI.

The V call is TRBV6-4, the J call TRBJ2-1; no clear D. This CDR3 region has 13 residues. CDR1 and CDR2 (germline): MRHNA, SNTAGT. V was clipped by 4 bases and J by 2 bases, with 6 bases between them. This chain's CDR3 is CASSVEAYNEQFF. In DNA, the CDR3 is TGTGCCAGCAGTGTTGAGGCCTACAATGAGCAGTTCTTC.

This chain connects TRBV5-5 to TRBJ2-7, with a tentative D call TRBD1 (6 bases). Deletions cut 2 bases from V and 2 bases from J, with 14 bases between. CDR3 length: 15 amino acids. Germline CDR1 SGHKS, CDR2 YYEKEE (reference sequence). This CDR3 reads CASSFRDTLAYEQYF. Here the CDR3 DNA reads TGTGCCAGCAGCTTCCGGGACACCCTAGCCTACGAGCAGTACTTC.

This chain connects TRBV7-9 to TRBJ2-7; 12 bases align to TRBD2. Germline V gene sequence: CDR1 SEHNR, CDR2 FQNEAQ (reference sequence). CDR3 length equals 14 residues. V shed 6 bases and J 7 bases; nucleotides not matched to a gene: 7. In nucleotides, the CDR3 is TGTGCCAGCAGGAGACTAGCGGGGGTGGAGGAGCAGTACTTC. Translation gives CASRRLAGVEEQYF.

J is TRBJ1-2 and V is TRBV6-5; D unresolved. CDR1 is MNHEY, CDR2 SVGAGI, per germline. The CDR3 totals 15 residues. V lost 6 bases, J lost 3 bases, and 17 bases lay in between. This CDR3 reads CASRGFLHDYYGYTF. The DNA of the CDR3 is TGTGCCAGCAGAGGATTTTTGCATGACTACTATGGCTACACCTTC.

This sequence joins TRBV9 and TRBJ1-3; 7 nucleotides align to TRBD1. This CDR3 has 15 residues. The V gene end was trimmed by 2 bases and the J gene end by 4 bases; junction bases not matched to a gene: 6. CDR1 is SGDLS and CDR2 is YYNGEE in the germline V gene. CDR3 sequence: CASSVEQGLGNTIYF. Here the CDR3 DNA reads TGTGCCAGCAGCGTCGAACAGGGGTTGGGAAACACCATATATTTT.

The chain couples TRBV4-2 to TRBJ1-5; D ambiguous. This CDR3 spans 16 amino acids. CDR1 and CDR2 (germline): LGHNA, YNFKEQ. V was trimmed by 0 bases and J by 1 base, leaving 10 bases between them. The CDR3 region is CASSQDLERSNQPQHF. The CDR3 DNA follows: TGTGCCAGCAGCCAAGATTTGGAGAGGAGCAATCAGCCCCAGCATTTT.

The sample holds one count of this clone. V usage is TRBV7-3 and J usage is TRBJ2-3; 9 bases line up with TRBD2. Germline V gives CDR1 SGHTA, CDR2 FQGTGA. Trimming took 1 base from V and 3 from J; bases not matched to a gene: 2. The CDR3 is 15 amino acids. CDR3 nucleotides: TGTGCCAGCAGCTTAAGCGGGGGGGCAACAGATACGCAGTATTTT. Its protein product is CASSLSGGATDTQYF.